This entry lists 29 T cell receptor beta chains sequenced from one sample in a study of type 1 regulatory T cells. No cognate antigen is known for these TCRs. TCRdb re-analysed the reads in MiXCR, keeping a single row per CDR3 protein. The repertoire holds about 62,000 distinct CDR3 sequences, with 62% as singletons. The sample taken for sequencing was cultured non-Tr1 T cells, either the whole culture or a sorted T cell fraction (not recorded which). The origin of the receptors is a human donor in good health.

This chain uses TRBV13 with TRBJ2-7; the D call may be TRBD1 or TRBD2 (5 bases each). V was shortened by 5 bases and J by 3 bases, with 14 bases between the two germline ends. This CDR3 region has 14 residues. Germline V CDR1 and CDR2: PRHDT, FYEKMQ (reference sequence). CDR3 residues: CASSARGRIYEQYF. The CDR3 bases are TGTGCCAGCAGCGCCCGGGGACGGATCTACGAGCAGTACTTC.

This chain joins TRBV5-1 and TRBJ2-2; 7 bases line up with TRBD1. CDR3 length: 15 amino acids. Germline lookup yields CDR1 SGHRS and CDR2 YFSETQ. With V trimmed by 2 bases and J by 1 base, 2 bases remained unmatched. CDR3 region: CASSFGTVNTGELFF. In DNA, the CDR3 is TGCGCCAGCAGCTTCGGGACAGTGAACACCGGGGAGCTGTTTTTT.

Only a few counts were recorded for this clonotype. The gene calls are TRBV10-2 and TRBJ2-1; D may match TRBD1 or TRBD2 (6 bases each). V was shortened by 5 bases and J by 6 bases, with 23 bases between the two germline ends. CDR1 is WSHSY and CDR2 is SAAADI in the germline V gene. The CDR3 covers 17 residues. DNA for the CDR3: TGCGCCAGCAGTCGATATGGGGGGCTAGTGGGGGGCAATGAGCAGTTCTTC. Translation gives CASSRYGGLVGGNEQFF.

This chain uses TRBV30 with TRBJ2-3, with 7 bases fitting TRBD2. V lost 3 bases to trimming and J lost 4 bases; unmatched junction nucleotides: 7. The length of the CDR3 is 14 residues. Per the germline V gene, CDR1 is GTSNPN and CDR2 is SVGIG (reference sequence). DNA for the CDR3: TGTGCCTGGAGGCGGCGGGAGCCCCCAGATACGCAGTATTTT. It codes for CAWRRREPPDTQYF.

In this sample, this clonotype turned up once. This chain joins TRBV27 and TRBJ1-2; a possible D gene is TRBD1 (5 bases). CDR1 MNHEY and CDR2 SMNVEV come from the germline V gene (reference sequence). Trimming cost V 0 bases and J 8 bases, with 13 bases left between them. The CDR3 is 14 residues long. In DNA, the CDR3 is TGTGCCAGCAGTTTATCGTTCGGAAGGGACGGCTACACCTTC. It translates to CASSLSFGRDGYTF.

In this sample, this clonotype turned up a few times. This chain joins TRBV4-1 and TRBJ2-3, with 15 bases lining up with TRBD2. J gave up 6 bases and V 1 base, and 5 bases lay outside the gene matches. CDR1 and CDR2 (germline): MGHRA, YSYEKL. The length of the CDR3 is 17 residues. The CDR3 loop is CASSQGWGLAGGDTQYF. Here the CDR3 DNA reads TGCGCCAGCAGCCAAGGTTGGGGACTAGCGGGAGGTGATACGCAGTATTTT.

The chain uses TRBV12-5 and TRBJ1-1, with D unresolved. CDR3 length: 13 amino acids. V lost 2 bases, J lost 1 base, and 5 bases lay in between. Germline values: CDR1 LGHNT, CDR2 FRNRAP. CDR3 protein: CASGLWTNTEAFF. The CDR3 region has the DNA TGTGCTAGTGGTTTGTGGACGAACACTGAAGCTTTCTTT.

This clonotype appeared a few times. The V call is TRBV12-3 or TRBV12-4, the J call TRBJ2-5; D call uncertain. V shed 8 bases and J shed 2 bases, with 15 bases lying between them. The CDR3 has 14 amino acids. The CDR3 reads CASRPPTSQETQYF. The CDR3 DNA reads TGTGCCAGCCGCCCCCCGACCTCACAAGAGACCCAGTACTTC.

In this sample, this clonotype turned up a few times. The rearrangement joins TRBV10-1 to TRBJ2-3; 14 nucleotides agree with TRBD2. CDR1 and CDR2 from the germline V gene are WNHNN and SYGVQD (reference sequence). This CDR3 has 16 residues. Germline trimming cut 8 bases from V and 4 bases from J; bases unmatched to any gene: 8. The CDR3 coding sequence is TGCGCCAGCCGCGGGACTAGCGGGAGCGGAGCAGATACGCAGTATTTT. Its translation is CASRGTSGSGADTQYF.

The gene calls are TRBV4-3 and TRBJ2-2, with D perhaps TRBD1 or TRBD2 (6 bases each). Germline values: CDR1 LGHNA, CDR2 YSLEER. The CDR3 is 15 residues long. V was clipped by 3 bases and J by 5 bases, with 13 bases between them. The CDR3 bases are TGCGCCAGCAGCCAGGACCAAGGGGGGACCGGGGAGCTGTTTTTT. It translates to CASSQDQGGTGELFF.

The rearrangement joins TRBV4-3 to TRBJ2-1; 11 nucleotides align to TRBD2. Trimming removed 4 bases from V and 14 bases from J; junction bases left unmatched: 19. This CDR3 comprises 17 residues. Germline V CDR1 and CDR2: LGHNA, YSLEER. The CDR3 reads CASSPEARLAGRQRKFF. In DNA form, the CDR3 reads TGCGCCAGCAGCCCGGAAGCCCGACTAGCGGGGAGACAGAGGAAGTTCTTC.

This clonotype was recorded many times. This chain links TRBV10-3 with TRBJ2-7, with 8 nucleotides matching TRBD1. Trimming cost V 3 bases and J 1 base; bases outside gene matches: 5. The germline V gene has CDR1 ENHRY and CDR2 SYGVKD. This CDR3 comprises 15 residues. The CDR3 bases are TGTGCCATCAGTGACCAGGGGGCCGGTTCCTACGAGCAGTACTTC. This translates into CAISDQGAGSYEQYF.

There are a few counts of this clonotype. The chain is built from TRBV19 and TRBJ2-1; maybe TRBD2 (5 bases). Trimming removed 10 bases from V and 3 bases from J, with 13 bases in between. Germline CDR1 reads LNHDA; CDR2 reads SQIVND (reference sequence). The CDR3 runs to 13 residues. CDR3 residues: CATHDEGYNEQFF. CDR3 coding DNA: TGTGCCACTCACGACGAGGGCTACAATGAGCAGTTCTTC.

This clonotype was seen more than once but under ten times. Written as DNA, the CDR3 is TGTGCCAGCAGCTTAGATCCGGTATACAATGAGCAGTTCTTC. Translated, it gives CASSLDPVYNEQFF. The rearrangement uses TRBV7-2 and TRBJ2-1; no clear D. Trimming took 1 base from V and 4 from J, leaving 8 bases between them. There are 14 residues in the CDR3. The germline gives CDR1 SGHTA, CDR2 FQGNSA.

The rearrangement links TRBV20-1 to TRBJ1-1; D possibly corresponds to TRBD1 (5 bases). V gave up 3 bases and J gave up 3 bases, with 17 bases separating them. Per germline, CDR1 DFQATT and CDR2 SNEGSKA (reference sequence). There are 15 residues in the CDR3. The CDR3 loop reads CSASKSYGAYTEAFF. DNA for the CDR3: TGCAGTGCTAGTAAGTCCTATGGGGCTTACACTGAAGCTTTCTTT.

In its sample, this clonotype was seen a few times. The chain is built from TRBV11-3 and TRBJ2-3; 7 positions match TRBD2. Losses at the gene ends were 6 bases for V and 5 bases for J; bases not matched to a gene: 8. CDR1 SGHNT and CDR2 YENEEA come from the germline V gene. This CDR3 comprises 14 residues. The CDR3 is CASSSRTGGDTQYF. In nucleotides, the CDR3 is TGTGCCAGCAGTTCCCGCACGGGGGGAGATACGCAGTATTTT.

V gene TRBV6-2 or TRBV6-3 combines with J gene TRBJ2-5; 10 bases fit TRBD2. CDR3 size: 15 residues. V dropped 5 bases and J dropped 3; count of bases not matched to a gene: 6. Germline CDR1 is MNHEY and CDR2 is SVGEGT. CDR3 residues: CASSNLSGREETQYF. Written as DNA, the CDR3 is TGTGCCAGCAGTAACCTGAGCGGGAGGGAAGAGACCCAGTACTTC.

The V and J genes are TRBV6-6 and TRBJ2-3, with TRBD1 matching 9 bases. Germline CDR1 is MNHNY and CDR2 is SVGAGI (reference sequence). The CDR3 has 13 residues. Losses at the gene ends were 8 bases for V and 5 bases for J; bases not matched to a gene: 5. This CDR3 reads CASAQGAGDTQYF. In DNA form, the CDR3 reads TGTGCCAGCGCACAGGGGGCTGGAGATACGCAGTATTTT.

The chain joins TRBV11-3 to TRBJ1-1; 7 bases are shared with TRBD1. V trimming: 2 bases; J trimming: 8 bases; junction bases outside the gene matches: 5. Germline CDR1 reads SGHNT; CDR2 reads YENEEA. This CDR3 has 13 residues. In DNA form, the CDR3 reads TGTGCCAGCAGCTTAAGTAGGGGGCAAGAAGCTTTCTTT. It is translated as CASSLSRGQEAFF.

The V and J genes are TRBV15 and TRBJ2-5; 8 nucleotides line up with TRBD2. The germline V gene encodes CDR1 LNHNV and CDR2 YYDKDF (reference sequence). CDR3 length: 14 residues. V was clipped by 0 bases and J by 4 bases; unmatched bases: 1. CDR3 sequence reads: CATSRDRGGETQYF. The CDR3 coding sequence is TGTGCCACCAGCAGAGATCGGGGGGGAGAGACCCAGTACTTC.

The gene calls are TRBV5-5 and TRBJ1-1, with TRBD1 matching over 8 bases. The J segment lost 7 bases and the V segment lost 1 base, leaving 9 bases of the junction unmatched. The CDR3 sequence is 15 residues long. Germline-derived CDR1 and CDR2 are SGHKS and YYEKEE (reference sequence). Here the CDR3 reads CASSLISQGADEAFF. CDR3 nucleotides: TGTGCCAGCAGCTTGATAAGTCAGGGGGCAGATGAAGCTTTCTTT.

For this clonotype: One end of the junction varies from germline; a read error may be responsible. This chain uses TRBV7-2 with TRBJ2-3; D gene ambiguous. Germline V gives CDR1 SGHTA, CDR2 FQGNSA. The CDR3 spans 12 residues. The CDR3 DNA follows: TGTGCCAGCAACTTAGTCCCAGATACGCAGTATTTT. Translated, it gives CASNLVPDTQYF.

This chain links TRBV7-8 with TRBJ1-6, with D perhaps matching TRBD1 (5 bases). The CDR3 is 17 amino acids. The germline gives CDR1 SGHVS, CDR2 FQNEAQ. V was clipped by 5 bases and J by 9 bases, with 23 bases between them. The CDR3 coding sequence is TGTGCCAGCAGCAACCCACGGGGCCCGGCGGATCTTTCACCCCTCCACTTT. It codes for CASSNPRGPADLSPLHF.

This rearrangement joins TRBV20-1 to TRBJ2-3; no clear D gene. The CDR3 consists of 13 residues. Germline V CDR1 and CDR2: DFQATT, SNEGSKA (reference sequence). V gave up 4 bases and J gave up 2 bases, with 10 bases separating them. CDR3 coding DNA: TGCAGTGCTACGAAGCTTTCCACAGATACGCAGTATTTT. Translated, it gives CSATKLSTDTQYF.

The chain joins TRBV2 to TRBJ2-5; 9 nucleotides match TRBD2. The CDR3 extends over 16 amino acids. CDR1 and CDR2 from the germline V gene are SNHLY and FYNNEI. The trim removed 2 bases at V and 5 bases at J, leaving 9 bases unmatched. In DNA form, the CDR3 reads TGTGCCAGCAGTGAAACTTGGACTAGCGTAACGGAGACCCAGTACTTC. This gives the protein CASSETWTSVTETQYF.

The sample holds a few counts of this clonotype. The chain is built from TRBV2 and TRBJ2-1, with D hard to call. CDR3 length: 13 residues. The V and J ends lost 2 bases and 3 bases respectively, with 5 bases between them. CDR1 and CDR2 (germline): SNHLY, FYNNEI. DNA of the CDR3: TGTGCCAGCAGTGAATCCGACTACAATGAGCAGTTCTTC. Protein product: CASSESDYNEQFF.

The V and J genes are TRBV20-1 and TRBJ2-7; the D gene could be TRBD1 or TRBD2 (5 bases each). The CDR3 is made up of 11 amino acids. V was shortened by 6 bases and J by 7 bases, with 13 bases between the two germline ends. From germline, CDR1 is DFQATT and CDR2 SNEGSKA (reference sequence). The CDR3 here is CSARGAFEQYF. In nucleotides, the CDR3 is TGCAGTGCCCGAGGGGCGTTTGAGCAGTACTTC.

This clonotype was found a few times. The chain couples TRBV29-1 to TRBJ2-5; possible D gene TRBD1, 5 bases. The V and J ends lost 6 bases and 5 bases respectively, with 22 bases between them. This CDR3 contains 15 residues. In germline, CDR1 is SQVTM, CDR2 ANQGSEA. CDR3 region: CSVGPHLRKGETQYF. The DNA for the CDR3 is TGCAGCGTCGGCCCGCACCTTAGAAAGGGGGAGACCCAGTACTTC.

J is TRBJ2-3 and V is TRBV20-1; a possible D gene is TRBD2 (6 bases). This CDR3 is 15 amino acids long. Trimming removed 3 bases from V and 2 bases from J, with 15 bases in between. Germline CDR1 reads DFQATT; CDR2 reads SNEGSKA (reference sequence). The CDR3 region has the DNA TGCAGTGCTAGGGAGGATAGCGGTTACACAGATACGCAGTATTTT. Amino acids: CSAREDSGYTDTQYF.